This T cell receptor beta chain is from a study of shared clonotypes between healthy human individuals. Data came from immunoSEQ multiplex PCR; TCRdb stores just in-frame clones and leaves some out. The data contain 2 million to 2.5 million clones, approximately 96% of them singletons. Sequencing was carried out using naive CD4+ T cells sorted from blood. Subset meaning: CD45RA+ positively selected. The receptor was isolated from a man between 18 and 29 years old in good health.

CDR3 loop: CASSPGPRDRATEAFF. DNA for the CDR3: TGCGCCAGCAGCCCTGGCCCCCGGGACAGGGCCACTGAAGCTTTCTTT. The rearrangement uses TRBV5-1 and TRBJ1-1, with 9 nucleotides matching TRBD1. The CDR3 loop spans 16 amino acids. The V gene end was trimmed by 4 bases and the J gene end by 4 bases; junction bases not matched to a gene: 11. The V gene's germline CDR1 is SGHRS and CDR2 YFSETQ.